Below are 10 T cell receptor beta chains sequenced from a single sample in a study of identical twins. Each CDR3 protein gets one entry after TCRdb re-called the 5' RACE reads with MiXCR. The sample consists of 1.5 million to 2 million distinct CDR3 sequences, around 33% of them appearing once. Sequenced input: cord blood. The receptors were gathered from a newborn girl in good health.

The table lists this clonotype with a count of one. It may be a read error: a sequence one base away is much more abundant. The V and J genes are TRBV29-1 and TRBJ2-7; 7 bases are a match to TRBD2. CDR1 SQVTM and CDR2 ANQGSEA come from the germline V gene. V lost 4 bases, J lost 5 bases, and 8 bases stayed unmatched. There are 13 residues in the CDR3. CDR3 in DNA: TGCAGCGTTGTACGGTCTAGCGGCCACGAGCAGTACTTC. Its protein product is CSVVRSSGHEQYF.

Concerning this clonotype: A junction end diverges from the germline sequence, so it may reflect a read error. The chain is built from TRBV4-1 and TRBJ2-1; possibly TRBD2 for D (7 bases). CDR1 MGHRA and CDR2 YSYEKL come from the germline V gene. There are 18 residues in the CDR3. In nucleotides, the CDR3 is TGCGCCTGCAGGTTCGTAGAAGGGGGAGGGCCGGGATACAATGAGCAGTTCTTC. It specifies CACRFVEGGGPGYNEQFF.

The V and J genes are TRBV20-1 and TRBJ2-7; 7 bases are shared with TRBD1. J gave up 4 bases and V 3 bases, and 6 bases lay outside the gene matches. CDR3 length equals 13 residues. Germline V lookup: CDR1 DFQATT, CDR2 SNEGSKA (reference sequence). The CDR3, as DNA: TGCAGTGCTAGTACAGGGGATCGGTACGAGCAGTACTTC. This translates into CSASTGDRYEQYF.

This clonotype was observed many times. V gene TRBV3-1 combines with J gene TRBJ2-1; D gene unclear. Trimming left V 3 bases short and J 8 bases short, with 5 bases between. CDR3 length: 11 residues. Germline CDR1 reads LGHDT; CDR2 reads YNNKEL (reference sequence). The CDR3 reads CASSHPDEQFF. DNA for the CDR3: TGTGCCAGCAGCCACCCGGATGAGCAGTTCTTC.

The V gene is TRBV2, the J gene TRBJ2-5; D gene uncertain. The CDR3 is 15 residues long. CDR1 and CDR2 from the germline V gene are SNHLY and FYNNEI. V was pared by 3 bases and J by 0 bases, with 11 bases between. The CDR3 loop reads CASSDPSKYQETQYF. DNA for the CDR3: TGTGCCAGCAGTGACCCCTCTAAGTACCAAGAGACCCAGTACTTC.

The gene calls are TRBV6-5 and TRBJ2-5; D is possibly TRBD1 or TRBD2 (6 bases each). Per germline, CDR1 MNHEY and CDR2 SVGAGI. Trimming stripped 6 bases from V and 3 bases from J, with 17 bases between. This CDR3 comprises 15 residues. CDR3 nucleotide sequence: TGTGCCAGCAGCTCCAAACGGGGGCGCAAAGAGACCCAGTACTTC. Amino acid sequence: CASSSKRGRKETQYF.

The gene calls are TRBV11-2 and TRBJ1-4, with a tentative D call TRBD1 (5 bases). The CDR3 length is 17 residues. V was pared by 6 bases and J by 3 bases, with 20 bases between. Looked up from germline, CDR1 is SGHAT and CDR2 is FQNNGV. Here the CDR3 DNA reads TGTGCCAGCAGGACCCTTAGGGGCAGGGACGCTAATGAAAAACTGTTTTTT. Its protein product is CASRTLRGRDANEKLFF.

Remarks on this clonotype: This could be a read error, since a much larger clone is one nucleotide away. The chain carries TRBV10-3 and TRBJ2-5; D not certain. The CDR3 consists of 13 residues. Per the germline V gene, CDR1 is ENHRY and CDR2 is SYGVKD. The CDR3 region is CTISVRLEETQYF. The CDR3 bases are TGTACCATCAGTGTCAGGCTAGAAGAGACCCAGTACTTC.

This clonotype was recorded a few times. The genes are TRBV4-2 and TRBJ2-3; TRBD2 might be the D (5 bases). Trimming pared 0 bases from V and 10 bases from J, leaving 20 bases between. The CDR3 totals 16 residues. Germline V lookup: CDR1 LGHNA, CDR2 YNFKEQ. CDR3 region: CASSQDRAPDSPPQYF. CDR3 DNA: TGTGCCAGCAGCCAAGATCGGGCCCCGGACTCCCCGCCGCAGTATTTT.

This clonotype occurred many times. The chain combines TRBV27 with TRBJ1-4, with 12 positions matching TRBD1. V dropped 3 bases and J dropped 7; count of bases not matched to a gene: 0. CDR3 length equals 14 residues. CDR1 is MNHEY and CDR2 is SMNVEV in the germline V gene (reference sequence). CDR3 loop: CASSLGQGAEKLFF. CDR3 coding DNA: TGTGCCAGCAGTTTGGGACAGGGGGCTGAAAAACTGTTTTTT.